This TCR beta chain was retrieved from a study of cytomegalovirus exposure and HLA in healthy donors. Findings and limits, study-wide: Another analysis was done later, and it associated approximately 18,000 TCR beta sequences with HLA alleles at 0.05 false discovery rate.

This clone appeared a few times. The antigen remains unidentified. The CDR3 sequence is 16 residues long. Trimming cost V 2 bases and J 7 bases, with 20 bases left between them. CDR1 and CDR2 (germline): MNHEY, SMNVEV (reference sequence). Whereas donors were nominally healthy upon sampling, unrecorded immune exposures were probable. Primers: 60 Vbeta forward and 13 Jbeta reverse. Clones were sequenced by immunoSEQ multiplex PCR, and TCRdb holds only the in-frame ones, with some missing. The table lists roughly 130,000 clones, roughly four fifths of them singletons. The sample consisted of PBMCs. This receptor was identified in a boy under 10 years old in good health and CMV-seronegative. The rearrangement uses TRBV27 and TRBJ1-2; no firm D call. The CDR3 nucleotides are TGTGCCAGCAGTTTAGAGGCGGGTTCCGGCCTCGTTGGCTACACCTTC. Its protein is CASSLEAGSGLVGYTF.